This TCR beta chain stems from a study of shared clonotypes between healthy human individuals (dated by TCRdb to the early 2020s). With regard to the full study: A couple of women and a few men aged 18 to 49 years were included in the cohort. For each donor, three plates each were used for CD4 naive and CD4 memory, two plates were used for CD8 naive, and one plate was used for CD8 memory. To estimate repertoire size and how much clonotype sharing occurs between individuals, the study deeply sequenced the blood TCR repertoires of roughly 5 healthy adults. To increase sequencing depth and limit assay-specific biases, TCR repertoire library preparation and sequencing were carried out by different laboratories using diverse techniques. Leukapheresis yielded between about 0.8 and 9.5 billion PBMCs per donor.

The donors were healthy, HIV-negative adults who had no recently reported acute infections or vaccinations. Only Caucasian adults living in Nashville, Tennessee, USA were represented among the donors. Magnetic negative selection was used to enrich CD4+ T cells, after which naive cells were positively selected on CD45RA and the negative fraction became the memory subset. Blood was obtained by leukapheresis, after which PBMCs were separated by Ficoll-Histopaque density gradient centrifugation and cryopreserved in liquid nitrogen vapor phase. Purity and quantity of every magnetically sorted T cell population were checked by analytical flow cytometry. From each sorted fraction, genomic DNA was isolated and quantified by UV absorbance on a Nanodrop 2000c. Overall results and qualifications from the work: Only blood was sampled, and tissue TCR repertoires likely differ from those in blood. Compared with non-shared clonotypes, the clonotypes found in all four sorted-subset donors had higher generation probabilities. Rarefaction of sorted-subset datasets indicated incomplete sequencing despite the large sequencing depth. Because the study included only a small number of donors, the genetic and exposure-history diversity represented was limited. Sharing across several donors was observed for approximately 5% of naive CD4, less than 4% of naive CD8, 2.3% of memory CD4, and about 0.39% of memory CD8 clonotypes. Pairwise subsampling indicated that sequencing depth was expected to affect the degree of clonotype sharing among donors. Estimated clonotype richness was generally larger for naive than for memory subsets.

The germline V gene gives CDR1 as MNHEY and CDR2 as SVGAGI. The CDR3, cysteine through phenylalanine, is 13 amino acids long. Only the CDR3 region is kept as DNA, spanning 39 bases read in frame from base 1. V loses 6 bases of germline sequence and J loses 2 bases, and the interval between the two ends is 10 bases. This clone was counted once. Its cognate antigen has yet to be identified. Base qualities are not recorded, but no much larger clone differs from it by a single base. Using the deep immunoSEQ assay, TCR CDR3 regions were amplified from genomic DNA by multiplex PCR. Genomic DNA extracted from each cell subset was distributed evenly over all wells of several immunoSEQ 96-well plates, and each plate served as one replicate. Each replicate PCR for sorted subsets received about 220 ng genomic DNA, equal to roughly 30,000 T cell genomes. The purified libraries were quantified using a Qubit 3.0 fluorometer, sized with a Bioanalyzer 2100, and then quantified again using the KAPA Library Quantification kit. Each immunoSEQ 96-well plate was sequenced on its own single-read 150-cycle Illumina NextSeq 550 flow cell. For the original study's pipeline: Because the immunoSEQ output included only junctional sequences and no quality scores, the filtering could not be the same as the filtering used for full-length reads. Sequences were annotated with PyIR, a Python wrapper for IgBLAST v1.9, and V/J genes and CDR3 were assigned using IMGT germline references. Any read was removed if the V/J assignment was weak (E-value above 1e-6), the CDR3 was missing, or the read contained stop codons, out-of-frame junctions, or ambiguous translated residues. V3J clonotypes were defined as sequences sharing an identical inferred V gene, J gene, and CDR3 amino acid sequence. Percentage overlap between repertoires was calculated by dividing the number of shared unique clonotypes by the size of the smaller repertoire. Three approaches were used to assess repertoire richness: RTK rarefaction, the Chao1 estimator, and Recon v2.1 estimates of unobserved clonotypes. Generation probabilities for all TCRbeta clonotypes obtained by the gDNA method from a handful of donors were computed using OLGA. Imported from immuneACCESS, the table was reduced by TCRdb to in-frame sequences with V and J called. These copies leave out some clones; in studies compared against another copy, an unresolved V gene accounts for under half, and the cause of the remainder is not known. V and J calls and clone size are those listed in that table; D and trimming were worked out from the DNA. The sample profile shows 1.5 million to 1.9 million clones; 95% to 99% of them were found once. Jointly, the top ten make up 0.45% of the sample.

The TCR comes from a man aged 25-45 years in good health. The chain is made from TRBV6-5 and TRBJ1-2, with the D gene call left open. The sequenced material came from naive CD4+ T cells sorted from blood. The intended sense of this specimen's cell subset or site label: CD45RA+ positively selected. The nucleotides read TGTGCCAGCAGAACCCCCGGAAACTATGGCTACACCTTC. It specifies CASRTPGNYGYTF.